The following is a T cell receptor (beta chain) sequence with its context. Its antigen is not identified. The study reverse transcribed the entire isolated RNA, so it sequenced expressed TCRB transcripts. TCRdb keeps only in-frame clones here, not all; method: immunoSEQ multiplex PCR. The sample lists hundreds of thousands of clones; about 11% were seen once. This specimen comes from a study of beta chain features in type 1 diabetes. CD4+ cells of the naive, central memory, regulatory and stem cell-like memory types were sorted via CD45RO/CCR7/CD25/CD127/CD95/CD27. Study-level findings and limits: Lower insertion and higher deletion counts appeared at VDJ junctions in type 1 diabetes patients. The question of HLA type influencing TCRB rearrangement was one that remained unresolved here.

Sequencing used naive CD4+ T cells from blood. The source is a woman in her twenties or thirties in good health.

This chain's CDR3 is CASTQGLAGGPGYNEQFF. The CDR3 DNA follows: TGTGCCAGCACCCAGGGACTAGCGGGAGGGCCCGGGTACAATGAGCAGTTCTTC. This chain joins TRBV28 and TRBJ2-1; 16 positions agree with TRBD2. Germline V lookup: CDR1 MDHEN, CDR2 SYDVKM. The CDR3 extends over 18 amino acids. Trimming at V came to 7 bases and at J to 4 bases, leaving 10 bases not matched to a gene.